Described below is a single T cell receptor (beta chain) sequence and its context. The antigen remains undetermined. One end of the junction varies from germline; a read error may be responsible. Cultured CD4+ T-cell DNA underwent Oncomine TCR Beta short-read sequencing. Someone extracted genomic DNA from cultured CD4+ T cells. TCRdb called the PCR reads again in MiXCR, with one record for every CDR3 protein. The sample yields around 9,000 distinct CDR3 sequences, 30% to 35% seen once. The data were obtained in a study of vaccination and CD4 T cells after COVID-19. Sample treatment: roughly 10-day PBMC culture with coronavirus spike peptide pools or control peptides (ViraFEST assay). Collection of the unexposed donor's CD4+ T cells took place before the COVID-19 pandemic (2011-2018). Cells were cultured for approximately ten days, and then CD4+ T cells were isolated by negative selection. With SARS-CoV-2 S/N and four cold-coronavirus spikes, unexposed-donor CD4+ T cells were probed, cells permitting.

Looked up from germline, CDR1 is KGHDR and CDR2 is SFDVKD. This CDR3 comprises 16 residues. This chain uses TRBV24-1 with TRBJ1-5; TRBD1 matches at 10 bases. Source material: CD4+ T cells from blood, cultured in vitro. The TCR comes from a human donor in good health. The CDR3 is CTTSDGGQGIGQPQHF. The CDR3 DNA reads TGTACCACCAGTGATGGGGGACAGGGGATAGGGCAGCCCCAGCATTTT.